These 11 T cell receptor beta chains share one sample of origin, sequenced in a study of neurological immune-mediated disorders (dated by TCRdb to between 2018 and 2020). Library preparation employed 5' RACE. Instrument on record: Illumina HiSeq 2500. The public sequencing data were trimmed at Q25 with fastp and processed into clonotypes with MiXCR by TCRdb, which kept only in-frame beta chains. All rows with the same CDR3 protein become a single entry with the most common DNA and genes. The sample data list about 53,000 distinct CDR3 sequences, and under 4.5% of these were observed just once. Of the sample, about 3% falls within the top ten clones. The specimen sequenced was PBMCs. The receptors stem from a woman aged 30 to 39 with multiple sclerosis.

This clonotype came up many times. No DNA is shown, since the ends of the CDR3 on it are uncertain; the CDR3 is the one TCRdb lists. The chain recombines TRBV29-1 with TRBJ1-6; the D call in the table, TRBD1, was not verified against the DNA. The CDR3 extends over 12 residues, inclusive of both ends. Germline CDR1 is SQVTM and CDR2 is ANQGSEA. The CDR3 sequence: CSVAEGNSPLNF.

This clonotype was seen ten or more times. The CDR3 loop is CASSSRTVGNTIYF. The CDR3 region has the DNA TGTGCCAGCAGCTCCAGGACCGTTGGAAACACCATATATTTT. The chain employs TRBV11-2 and TRBJ1-3; D is unresolved. Trimming took 4 bases from V and 3 from J, leaving 10 bases between them. This CDR3 region has 14 residues. CDR1 SGHAT and CDR2 FQNNGV come from the germline V gene.

A note on this clonotype: With a much larger clone just one base away, this may be a read error. CDR3 amino acids: CASSKADGRGDTQYF. CDR3 bases: TGTGCCAGCAGCAAAGCGGACGGGAGAGGAGATACGCAGTATTTT. The chain couples TRBV7-2 to TRBJ2-3; perhaps TRBD2 as D (6 bases). CDR3 length: 15 residues. CDR1 is SGHTA and CDR2 is FQGNSA in the germline V gene. V dropped 5 bases and J dropped 5 bases, with 17 bases sitting between them.

This clonotype was recorded many times. V usage is TRBV7-9 and J usage is TRBJ2-1, with D possibly TRBD2 on 6 matching bases. The CDR3 has 15 amino acids. Trimming stripped 0 bases from V and 9 bases from J, with 15 bases between. The germline V gene encodes CDR1 SEHNR and CDR2 FQNEAQ (reference sequence). The CDR3 loop is CASSLAGGIRGEQFF. The CDR3 nucleotides are TGTGCCAGCAGCTTAGCCGGCGGGATACGAGGTGAGCAGTTCTTC. Supplemented by reference TRBV7-9 and TRBJ2-1, the full variable domain reads DTGVSQNPRHKITKRGQNVTFRCDPISEHNRLYWYRQTLGQGPEFLTYFQNEAQLEKSRLLSDRFSAERPKGSFSTLEIQRTEQGDSAMYLCASSLAGGIRGEQFFGPGTRLTVL.

This clonotype showed up many times. V gene TRBV7-2 combines with J gene TRBJ2-7, with TRBD2 matching 8 bases. V shed 2 bases and J 2 bases; nucleotides not matched to a gene: 8. This CDR3 has 16 residues. CDR1 is SGHTA and CDR2 is FQGNSA in the germline V gene. The DNA of the CDR3 is TGTGCCAGCAGCTTACAGGGCGGGAGGTCCACCTACGAGCAGTACTTC. It specifies CASSLQGGRSTYEQYF.

Of note for this clonotype: One base away lies a much larger clone, so this may be a sequencing read error. The chain recombines TRBV15 with TRBJ1-3, with D unresolved. Between the trimmed V and J ends, which lost 1 base and 4 bases, there was a span of 5 bases. CDR3 length: 13 residues. The V gene's germline CDR1 is LNHNV and CDR2 YYDKDF (reference sequence). CDR3 DNA sequence: TGTGCCACCAGCAGAGTGAAGGGAAACACCATATATTTT. The encoded protein is CATSRVKGNTIYF.

This clonotype occurred a few times. This chain joins TRBV28 and TRBJ1-3, with 7 positions matching TRBD1. The CDR3 runs to 17 residues. V trimming: 5 bases; J trimming: 4 bases; junction bases outside the gene matches: 14. Germline values: CDR1 MDHEN, CDR2 SYDVKM. In DNA form, the CDR3 reads TGTGCCAGCAGTCAAAACAGGGGAGGAATCTACGGAAACACCATATATTTT. Translated, it gives CASSQNRGGIYGNTIYF.

This chain links TRBV4-2 with TRBJ2-5; maybe TRBD2 (6 bases). The CDR3 runs 14 residues. With 0 bases removed from V and 9 bases from J, the gap between germline ends came to 14 bases. The germline CDR1 and CDR2 sequences are LGHNA and YNFKEQ. The CDR3: CASSQEIGPGAQYF. DNA of the CDR3: TGTGCCAGCAGCCAAGAAATCGGCCCGGGAGCCCAGTACTTC.

This clonotype was seen many times. This chain connects TRBV7-9 to TRBJ2-7, with 7 bases lining up with TRBD2. The germline V gene encodes CDR1 SEHNR and CDR2 FQNEAQ (reference sequence). CDR3 length: 13 residues. V lost 6 bases and J lost 4; bases outside the gene matches: 6. Here the CDR3 reads CASRAGEVYEQYF. For the CDR3, the DNA is TGTGCCAGCAGGGCGGGAGAGGTGTACGAGCAGTACTTC.

This clonotype has at least ten counts. The V call is TRBV20-1, the J call TRBJ1-1, with a weak D call TRBD1 (6 bases). CDR1 is DFQATT, CDR2 SNEGSKA, per germline (reference sequence). The CDR3 runs 12 residues. CDR3 amino acids: CRGVRGGTEAFF. DNA of the CDR3: TGCAGGGGGGTCAGGGGTGGGACTGAAGCTTTCTTT.

In this sample, this clonotype turned up many times. The V gene is TRBV20-1, the J gene TRBJ1-2; D gene uncertain. Germline V gene lookup returns CDR1 DFQATT and CDR2 SNEGSKA (reference sequence). This CDR3 region has 14 residues. V lost 2 bases, J lost 8 bases, and 18 bases lay in between. CDR3 residues: CSARNGRTQEGYTF. The CDR3 nucleotides read TGCAGTGCTAGAAATGGGCGGACGCAGGAAGGCTACACCTTC.